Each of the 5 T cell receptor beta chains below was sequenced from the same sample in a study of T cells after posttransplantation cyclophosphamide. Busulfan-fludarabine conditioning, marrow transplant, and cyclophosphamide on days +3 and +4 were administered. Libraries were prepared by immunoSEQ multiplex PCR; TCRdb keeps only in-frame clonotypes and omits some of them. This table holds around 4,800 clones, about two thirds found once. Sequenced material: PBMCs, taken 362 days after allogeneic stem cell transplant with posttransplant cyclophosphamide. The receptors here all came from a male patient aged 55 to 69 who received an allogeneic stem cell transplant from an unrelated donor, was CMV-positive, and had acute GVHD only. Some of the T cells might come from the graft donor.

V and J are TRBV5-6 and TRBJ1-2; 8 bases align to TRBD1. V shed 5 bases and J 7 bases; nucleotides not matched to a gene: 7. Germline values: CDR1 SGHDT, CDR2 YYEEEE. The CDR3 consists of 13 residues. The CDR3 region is CASRTDRGVGYTF. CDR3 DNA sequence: TGTGCCAGCAGGACCGACAGGGGCGTTGGCTACACCTTC.

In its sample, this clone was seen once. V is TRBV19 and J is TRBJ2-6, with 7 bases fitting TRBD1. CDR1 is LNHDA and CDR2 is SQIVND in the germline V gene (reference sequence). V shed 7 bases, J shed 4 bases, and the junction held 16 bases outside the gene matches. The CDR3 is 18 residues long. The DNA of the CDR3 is TGTGCCAGTAATGATCCGGGACAGTCCGTCCTGGGGGCCAACGTCCTGACTTTC. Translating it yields CASNDPGQSVLGANVLTF.

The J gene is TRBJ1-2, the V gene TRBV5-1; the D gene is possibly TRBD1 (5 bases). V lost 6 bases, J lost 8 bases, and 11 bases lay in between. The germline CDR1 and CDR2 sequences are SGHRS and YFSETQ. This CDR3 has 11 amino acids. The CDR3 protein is CASIPGFGYTF. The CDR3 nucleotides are TGCGCCAGCATCCCAGGGTTCGGCTACACCTTC.

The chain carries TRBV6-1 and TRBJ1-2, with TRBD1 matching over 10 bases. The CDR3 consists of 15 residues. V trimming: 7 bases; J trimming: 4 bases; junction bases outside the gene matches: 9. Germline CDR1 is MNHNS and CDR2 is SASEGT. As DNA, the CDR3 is TGTGCCAGCATCGGGGGGACAGGGGCTTCCTATGGCTACACCTTC. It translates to CASIGGTGASYGYTF.

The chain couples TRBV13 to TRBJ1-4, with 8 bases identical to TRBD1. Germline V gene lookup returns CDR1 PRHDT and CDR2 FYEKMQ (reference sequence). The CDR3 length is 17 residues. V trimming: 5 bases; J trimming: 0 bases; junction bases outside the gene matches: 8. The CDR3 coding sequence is TGTGCCAGCAGCCCCCGAGGACAGGGCTCAACTAATGAAAAACTGTTTTTT. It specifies CASSPRGQGSTNEKLFF. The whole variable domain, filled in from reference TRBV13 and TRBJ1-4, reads AAGVIQSPRHLIKEKRETATLKCYPIPRHDTVYWYQQGPGQDPQFLISFYEKMQSDKGSIPDRFSAQQFSDYHSELNMSSLELGDSALYFCASSPRGQGSTNEKLFFGSGTQLSVL.